The clone carrying this TCR beta chain was detected only a few times. This entry comes from a study of patients and donors after allogeneic stem cell transplantation. Germline CDR1 and CDR2: DFQATT and SNEGSKA (reference sequence). The CDR3 is made up of 13 amino acids. Trimming removed 3 bases at V and 5 bases at J, with 13 bases between. TCRdb independently ran MiXCR on the RT-PCR reads; one entry per CDR3 protein. The sample shows 920,000 or so distinct CDR3 sequences, about 20% of them seen only once. Source material: blood, either unsorted or a sorted T cell fraction (not recorded which). The chain couples TRBV20-1 to TRBJ2-5; D is possibly TRBD2 (5 bases). The receptor's source is a human donor who was either an allogeneic HSCT recipient or a stem cell or donor lymphocyte infusion donor (not recorded which). It is not recorded whose cells these are; they may come from a transplant donor. CDR3 region: CSARRVGQETQYF. CDR3 DNA sequence: TGCAGTGCTAGGCGGGTGGGCCAGGAGACCCAGTACTTC.